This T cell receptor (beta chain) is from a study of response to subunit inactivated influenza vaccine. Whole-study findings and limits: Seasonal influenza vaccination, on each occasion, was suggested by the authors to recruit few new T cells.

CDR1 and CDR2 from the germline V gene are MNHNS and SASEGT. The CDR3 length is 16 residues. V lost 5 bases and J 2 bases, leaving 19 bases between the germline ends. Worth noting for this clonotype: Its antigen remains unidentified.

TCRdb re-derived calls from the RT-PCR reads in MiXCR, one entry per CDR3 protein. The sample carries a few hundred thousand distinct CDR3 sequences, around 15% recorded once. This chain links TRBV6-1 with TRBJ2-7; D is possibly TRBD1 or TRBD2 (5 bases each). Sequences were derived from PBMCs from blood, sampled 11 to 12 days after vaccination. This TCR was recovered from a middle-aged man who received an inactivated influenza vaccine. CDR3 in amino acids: CASSPGLGVSTYEQYF. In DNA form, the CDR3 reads TGTGCCAGCAGTCCCGGGTTGGGGGTATCAACCTACGAGCAGTACTTC.